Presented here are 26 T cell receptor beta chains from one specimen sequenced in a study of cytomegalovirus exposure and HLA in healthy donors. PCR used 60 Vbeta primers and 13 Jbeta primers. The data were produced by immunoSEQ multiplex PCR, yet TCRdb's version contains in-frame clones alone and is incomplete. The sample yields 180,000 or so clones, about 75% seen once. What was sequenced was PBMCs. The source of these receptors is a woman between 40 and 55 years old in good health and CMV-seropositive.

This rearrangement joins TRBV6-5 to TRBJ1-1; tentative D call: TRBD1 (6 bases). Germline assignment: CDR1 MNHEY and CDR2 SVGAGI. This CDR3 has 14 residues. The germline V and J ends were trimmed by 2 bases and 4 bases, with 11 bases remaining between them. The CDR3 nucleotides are TGTGCCAGCAGTTACGACAGGTTGCGCACTGAAGCTTTCTTT. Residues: CASSYDRLRTEAFF.

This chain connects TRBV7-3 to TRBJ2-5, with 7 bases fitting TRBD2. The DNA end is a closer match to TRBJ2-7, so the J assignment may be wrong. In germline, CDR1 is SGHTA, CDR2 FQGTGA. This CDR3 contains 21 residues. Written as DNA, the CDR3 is TGTGCCAGCAGCTTAATGGGAGCGGGATTCGGTGTGATTGGCTCATCCTACGAGCAGTACTTC. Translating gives CASSLMGAGFGVIGSSYEQYF.

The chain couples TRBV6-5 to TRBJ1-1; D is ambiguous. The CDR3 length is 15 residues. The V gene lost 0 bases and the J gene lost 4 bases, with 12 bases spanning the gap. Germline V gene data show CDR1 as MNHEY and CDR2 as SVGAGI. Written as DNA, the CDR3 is TGTGCCAGCAGTTACTCGGCCCTTGGAGGCACTGAAGCTTTCTTT. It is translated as CASSYSALGGTEAFF.

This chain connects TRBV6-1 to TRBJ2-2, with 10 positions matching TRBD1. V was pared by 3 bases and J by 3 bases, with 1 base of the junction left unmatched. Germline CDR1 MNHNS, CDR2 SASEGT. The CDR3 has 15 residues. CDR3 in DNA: TGTGCCAGCAGTGAGGGACAGGGGTACACCGGGGAGCTGTTTTTT. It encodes CASSEGQGYTGELFF.

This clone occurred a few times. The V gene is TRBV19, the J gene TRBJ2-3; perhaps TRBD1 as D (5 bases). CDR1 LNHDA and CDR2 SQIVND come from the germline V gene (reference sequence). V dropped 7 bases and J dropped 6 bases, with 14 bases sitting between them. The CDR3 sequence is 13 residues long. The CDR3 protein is CASTSVGLDTQYF. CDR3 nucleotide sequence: TGTGCCAGTACCTCCGTGGGGCTGGATACGCAGTATTTT.

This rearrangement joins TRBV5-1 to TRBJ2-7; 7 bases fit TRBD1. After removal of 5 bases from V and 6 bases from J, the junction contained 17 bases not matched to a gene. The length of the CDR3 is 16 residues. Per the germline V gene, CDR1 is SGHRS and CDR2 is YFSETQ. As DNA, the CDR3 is TGCGCCAGCAGACAGAGTCGACAGGGCTTAAGTGGCGAGCAGTACTTC. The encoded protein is CASRQSRQGLSGEQYF.

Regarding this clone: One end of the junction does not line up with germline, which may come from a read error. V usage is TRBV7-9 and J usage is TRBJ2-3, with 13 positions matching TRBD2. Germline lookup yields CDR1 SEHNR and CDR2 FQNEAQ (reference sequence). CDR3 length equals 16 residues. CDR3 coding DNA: TGTTCCAGCAGCCTATTACTAGCGGGAGGGGCAGATACGCAGTATTTT. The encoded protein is CSSSLLLAGGADTQYF.

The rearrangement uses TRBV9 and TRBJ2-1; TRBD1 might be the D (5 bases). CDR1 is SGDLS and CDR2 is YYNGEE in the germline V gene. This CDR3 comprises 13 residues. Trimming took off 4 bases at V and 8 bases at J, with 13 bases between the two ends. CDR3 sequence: CASSLGAWDEQFF. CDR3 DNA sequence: TGTGCCAGCAGCCTAGGGGCTTGGGATGAGCAGTTCTTC. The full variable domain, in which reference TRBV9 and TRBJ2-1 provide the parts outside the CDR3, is DSGVTQTPKHLITATGQRVTLRCSPRSGDLSVYWYQQSLDQGLQFLIQYYNGEERAKGNILERFSAQQFPDLHSELNLSSLELGDSALYFCASSLGAWDEQFFGPGTRLTVL.

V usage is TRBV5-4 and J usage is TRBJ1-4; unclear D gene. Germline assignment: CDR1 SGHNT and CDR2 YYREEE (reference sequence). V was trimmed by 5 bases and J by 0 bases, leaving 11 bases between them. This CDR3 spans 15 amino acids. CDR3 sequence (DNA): TGTGCCAGCAGTCGTACAGCTGCAACTAATGAAAAACTGTTTTTT. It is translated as CASSRTAATNEKLFF.

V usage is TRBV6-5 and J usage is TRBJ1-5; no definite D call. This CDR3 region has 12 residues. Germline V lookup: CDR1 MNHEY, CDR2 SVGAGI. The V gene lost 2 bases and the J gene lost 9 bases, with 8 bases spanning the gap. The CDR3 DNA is TGTGCCAGCAGTTACCCGGGAGGGCCCCAGCATTTT. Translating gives CASSYPGGPQHF.

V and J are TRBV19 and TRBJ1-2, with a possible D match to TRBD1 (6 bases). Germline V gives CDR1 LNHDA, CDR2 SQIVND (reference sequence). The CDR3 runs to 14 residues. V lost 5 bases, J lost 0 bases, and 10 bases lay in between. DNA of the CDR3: TGTGCCAGTAGTCCCGGACAGTCTAACTATGGCTACACCTTC. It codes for CASSPGQSNYGYTF.

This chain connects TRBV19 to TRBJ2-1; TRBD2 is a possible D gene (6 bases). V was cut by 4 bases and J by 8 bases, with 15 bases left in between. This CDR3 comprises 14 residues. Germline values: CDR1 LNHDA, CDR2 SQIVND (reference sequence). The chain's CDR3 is CASSRPGLWDEQFF. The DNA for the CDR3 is TGTGCCAGTAGTAGACCGGGACTCTGGGATGAGCAGTTCTTC.

The CDR3 DNA sequence: TGCGCCAGCAGCCCAAGACAGGGTAACACTGAAGCTTTCTTT. It encodes CASSPRQGNTEAFF. The chain carries TRBV4-1 and TRBJ1-1; 7 bases are a match to TRBD1. With 4 bases clipped from V and 2 bases from J, the junction kept 4 bases outside the gene matches. The CDR3 covers 14 residues. From germline, CDR1 is MGHRA and CDR2 YSYEKL.

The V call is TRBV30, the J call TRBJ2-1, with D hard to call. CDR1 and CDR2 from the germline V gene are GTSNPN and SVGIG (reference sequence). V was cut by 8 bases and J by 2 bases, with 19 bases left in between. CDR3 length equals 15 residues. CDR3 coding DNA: TGTGCCCCGCCAAGGCGGCGAGGCACCTACAATGAGCAGTTCTTC. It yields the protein CAPPRRRGTYNEQFF. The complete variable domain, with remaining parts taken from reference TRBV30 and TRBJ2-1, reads SQTIHQWPATLVQPVGSPLSLECTVEGTSNPNLYWYRQAAGRGLQLLFYSVGIGQISSEVPQNLSASRPQDRQFILSSKKLLLSDSGFYLCAPPRRRGTYNEQFFGPGTRLTVL.

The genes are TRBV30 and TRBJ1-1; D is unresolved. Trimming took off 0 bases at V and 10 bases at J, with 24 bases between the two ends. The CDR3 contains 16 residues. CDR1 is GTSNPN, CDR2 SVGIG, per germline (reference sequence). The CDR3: CAWSVRFGERTVLAFF. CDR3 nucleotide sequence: TGTGCCTGGAGTGTACGATTCGGGGAACGGACGGTCTTAGCTTTCTTT.

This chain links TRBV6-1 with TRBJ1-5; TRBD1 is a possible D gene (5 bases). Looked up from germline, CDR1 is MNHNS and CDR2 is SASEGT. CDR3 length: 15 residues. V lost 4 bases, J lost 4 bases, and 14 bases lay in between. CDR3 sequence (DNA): TGTGCCAGCAGTGTTGGTTTTGGGGGGAATCAGCCCCAGCATTTT. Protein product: CASSVGFGGNQPQHF.

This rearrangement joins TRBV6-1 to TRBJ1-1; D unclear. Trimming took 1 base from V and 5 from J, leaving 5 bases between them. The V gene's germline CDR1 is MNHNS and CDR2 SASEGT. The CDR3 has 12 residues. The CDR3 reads CASSEGGTEAFF. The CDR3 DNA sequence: TGTGCCAGCAGTGAAGGCGGTACTGAAGCTTTCTTT.

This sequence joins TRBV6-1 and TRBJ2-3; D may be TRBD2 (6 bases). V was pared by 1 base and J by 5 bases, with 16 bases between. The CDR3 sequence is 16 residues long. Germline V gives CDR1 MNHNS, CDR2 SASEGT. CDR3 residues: CASSEVGSGVRDTQYF. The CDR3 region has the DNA TGTGCCAGCAGTGAAGTAGGCTCGGGGGTTAGAGATACGCAGTATTTT.

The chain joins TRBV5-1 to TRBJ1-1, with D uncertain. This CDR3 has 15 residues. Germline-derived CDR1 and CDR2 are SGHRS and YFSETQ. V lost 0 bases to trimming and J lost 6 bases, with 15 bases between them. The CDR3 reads CASSLGGGEAPEAFF. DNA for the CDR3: TGCGCCAGCAGCTTGGGTGGTGGGGAGGCCCCTGAAGCTTTCTTT.

The CDR3 is CASRVGEGRSYEQYF. Written as DNA, the CDR3 is TGCGCCAGCAGAGTAGGGGAAGGTAGGTCCTACGAGCAGTACTTC. V gene TRBV5-1 combines with J gene TRBJ2-7; D possibly corresponds to TRBD1 (5 bases). V gave up 5 bases and J gave up 1 base, with 16 bases separating them. Germline loops: CDR1 SGHRS, CDR2 YFSETQ. This CDR3 region has 15 residues.

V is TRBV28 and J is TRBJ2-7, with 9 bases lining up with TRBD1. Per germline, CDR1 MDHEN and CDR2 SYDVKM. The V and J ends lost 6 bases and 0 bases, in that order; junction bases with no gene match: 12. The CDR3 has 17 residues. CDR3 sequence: CASRSGQGPRGSYEQYF. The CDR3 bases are TGTGCCAGCAGGTCTGGACAGGGGCCCCGGGGCTCCTACGAGCAGTACTTC.

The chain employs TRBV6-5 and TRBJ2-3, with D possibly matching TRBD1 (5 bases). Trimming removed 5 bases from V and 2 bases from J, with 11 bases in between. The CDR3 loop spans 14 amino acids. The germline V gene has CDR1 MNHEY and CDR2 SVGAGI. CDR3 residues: CASSRVGVTDTQYF. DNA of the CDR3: TGTGCCAGCAGTCGTGTAGGGGTCACAGATACGCAGTATTTT.

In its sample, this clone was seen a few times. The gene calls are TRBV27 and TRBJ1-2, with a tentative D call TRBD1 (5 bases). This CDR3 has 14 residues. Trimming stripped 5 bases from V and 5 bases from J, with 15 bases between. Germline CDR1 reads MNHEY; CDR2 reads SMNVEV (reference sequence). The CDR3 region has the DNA TGTGCCAGCAGTCCAGTTCGGGGGAGTTATGGCTACACCTTC. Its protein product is CASSPVRGSYGYTF.

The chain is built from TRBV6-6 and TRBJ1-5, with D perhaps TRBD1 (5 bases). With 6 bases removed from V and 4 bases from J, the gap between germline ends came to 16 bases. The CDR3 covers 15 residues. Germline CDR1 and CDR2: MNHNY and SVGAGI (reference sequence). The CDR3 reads CASSPGQVGNQPQHF. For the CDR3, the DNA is TGTGCCAGCAGCCCCGGACAAGTTGGTAATCAGCCCCAGCATTTT.

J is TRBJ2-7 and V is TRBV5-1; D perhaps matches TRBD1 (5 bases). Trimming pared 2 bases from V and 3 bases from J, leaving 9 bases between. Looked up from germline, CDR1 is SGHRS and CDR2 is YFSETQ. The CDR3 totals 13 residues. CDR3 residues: CASSLPGLYEQYF. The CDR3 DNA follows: TGCGCCAGCAGCTTACCAGGGCTCTACGAGCAGTACTTC.

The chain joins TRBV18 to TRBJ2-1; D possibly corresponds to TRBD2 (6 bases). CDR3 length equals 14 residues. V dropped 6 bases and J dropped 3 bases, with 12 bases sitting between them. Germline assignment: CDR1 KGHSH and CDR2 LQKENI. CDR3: CASSPWGDYNEQFF. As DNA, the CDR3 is TGTGCCAGCTCCCCGTGGGGGGACTACAATGAGCAGTTCTTC.